This T cell receptor (beta chain) was recorded in a study of beta chain features in type 1 diabetes. Sequencing targeted expressed TCRB transcripts, as all isolated RNA had been reverse transcribed. Sequenced by immunoSEQ multiplex PCR; TCRdb stores in-frame clones only, minus some. This table holds 600,000 to 700,000 clones, under 15% found once. Regarding the study as a whole: VDJ junctions in type 1 diabetes patients carried more deletions and fewer insertions. Shorter TCRB CDR3s, moderately but significantly so, were found in Type 1 diabetes patients in all four CD4+ subsets. The naive, central memory and Treg TCRB repertoires showed an apparent similarity that was greater among patients than among healthy donors.

This CDR3 is 14 amino acids long. With 2 bases removed from V and 2 bases from J, the gap between germline ends came to 9 bases. Germline V gene lookup returns CDR1 SEHNR and CDR2 FQNEAQ (reference sequence). Every donor provided one heparinised blood draw, which averaged about 116 mL. A remark on this clone: Its antigen is unknown.

Specimen: naive CD4+ T cells from blood. The chain recombines TRBV7-9 with TRBJ1-2; maybe TRBD1 (5 bases). The sequence derives from a young man with type 1 diabetes. The CDR3 region is CASSLRDSNYGYTF. The DNA of the CDR3 is TGTGCCAGCAGCTTACGAGACAGCAACTATGGCTACACCTTC. Supplemented by reference TRBV7-9 and TRBJ1-2, the full variable domain reads DTGVSQNPRHKITKRGQNVTFRCDPISEHNRLYWYRQTLGQGPEFLTYFQNEAQLEKSRLLSDRFSAERPKGSFSTLEIQRTEQGDSAMYLCASSLRDSNYGYTFGSGTRLTVV.